This TCR beta chain is from a study of CD8 T cells in Susac syndrome. V lost 3 bases, J lost 9 bases, and 7 bases stayed unmatched. This CDR3 has 16 residues. Germline V lookup: CDR1 KGHDR, CDR2 SFDVKD. Random hexamers were used to reverse transcribe an amount of about 0.5 to 1 ug RNA. TCRdb processed the immunoSEQ multiplex PCR reads anew with MiXCR; each CDR3 protein has one entry. The data contain 100,000 to 150,000 distinct CDR3 sequences, 80% of them singletons. Source material: CD8+ T cells from PBMCs. V is TRBV24-1 and J is TRBJ2-1; 13 nucleotides agree with TRBD2. This receptor was taken from a human donor with multiple sclerosis. CDR3 nucleotides: TGTGCCACCAGTGATGCCACTAGCGGGGGGGCGAGTGAGCAGTTCTTC. It yields the protein CATSDATSGGASEQFF.